This entry lists 8 T cell receptor beta chains sequenced from one sample in a study of T cells expressing NK-cell markers. TCRdb re-called the 5' RACE reads; every CDR3 protein appears as one record, without DNA. The sample data list about 450,000 distinct CDR3 sequences. Material for sequencing was blood T cells: a sorted CD56 or NKG2C T cell subset, CD4+ or CD8+ T cells, or bulk PBMC T cells (not recorded which). The receptors stem from a woman aged 18 to 69 in good health.

The V gene is TRBV4-3, the J gene TRBJ2-7; the TRBD1 assignment by TCRdb is unverifiable without DNA. Germline CDR1 is LGHNA and CDR2 is YSLEER. The CDR3 covers 14 residues. The CDR3 protein is CASSPGTGEYEQYF.

The V and J genes are TRBV7-9 and TRBJ2-7; the D call from TCRdb, TRBD2, cannot be confirmed without DNA. This CDR3 has 16 residues. Germline-derived CDR1 and CDR2 are SEHNR and FQNEAQ (reference sequence). This CDR3 reads CASSLARLAETYEQYF.

V is TRBV12-3 or TRBV12-4 and J is TRBJ2-5; TCRdb lists TRBD1, though no DNA is available to test this call. The CDR3 length is 14 residues. The CDR3 sequence is CASSLSRQGETQYF.

This chain joins TRBV7-2 and TRBJ2-5. The CDR3 covers 12 residues. Germline CDR1 and CDR2: SGHTA and FQGNSA. This CDR3 reads CASSFRLGIQYF. The full variable domain, rest sourced from reference TRBV7-2 and TRBJ2-5, is GAGVSQSPSNKVTEKGKDVELRCDPISGHTALYWYRQSLGQGLEFLIYFQGNSAPDKSGLPSDRFSAERTGGSVSTLTIQRTQQEDSAVYLCASSFRLGIQYFGPGTRLLVL.

This chain joins TRBV9 and TRBJ2-3; no DNA is available, so the TRBD2 call from TCRdb remains unchecked. CDR1 is SGDLS and CDR2 is YYNGEE in the germline V gene. This CDR3 comprises 16 residues. CDR3 loop: CASSVVGEVQTDTQYF.

This chain joins TRBV18 and TRBJ1-1; TCRdb proposes TRBD1, but this gene call is untestable without DNA. The CDR3 covers 16 residues. Germline lookup yields CDR1 KGHSH and CDR2 LQKENI. CDR3: CASSPPGTGGRTEAFF. The full variable domain, rest sourced from reference TRBV18 and TRBJ1-1, is NAGVMQNPRHLVRRRGQEARLRCSPMKGHSHVYWYRQLPEEGLKFMVYLQKENIIDESGMPKERFSAEFPKEGPSILRIQQVVRGDSAAYFCASSPPGTGGRTEAFFGQGTRLTVV.

This chain connects TRBV7-2 to TRBJ1-3. This CDR3 contains 17 residues. CDR1 is SGHTA, CDR2 FQGNSA, per germline. The CDR3 is CASSYRRSFYSGNTIYF.

The chain has TRBV5-5 and TRBJ2-5; TCRdb proposes TRBD1, but this gene call is untestable without DNA. The germline gives CDR1 SGHKS, CDR2 YYEKEE (reference sequence). The CDR3 has 17 residues. CDR3 loop: CASSPPSARQIQETQYF.